This entry lists 12 T cell receptor beta chains sequenced from one sample in a study of T cell responses to AZD1222 COVID-19 vaccine. The data were produced by immunoSEQ multiplex PCR, yet TCRdb's version contains in-frame clones alone and is incomplete. This table has 150,000 to 200,000 clones, roughly 88% appearing once. The input for sequencing was peripheral blood, taken 28 days after the second AZD1222 dose. All receptors come from an adult who received the AZD1222 COVID-19 vaccine.

This sequence joins TRBV9 and TRBJ2-3; D remains ambiguous. This CDR3 has 16 residues. Germline V gene lookup returns CDR1 SGDLS and CDR2 YYNGEE. The ends were cut back, 4 bases at V and 6 bases at J, with 21 bases in the middle. In DNA, the CDR3 is TGTGCCAGCAGCCCCTCGGACCGAAGGGTCTTGGATACGCAGTATTTT. Its protein product is CASSPSDRRVLDTQYF.

The gene calls are TRBV25-1 and TRBJ1-1, with unresolved D. The CDR3 spans 16 residues. Germline V lookup: CDR1 MGHDK, CDR2 SYGVNS. Trimming took 5 bases from V and 6 from J, leaving 22 bases between them. Written as DNA, the CDR3 is TGTGCCAGCAGTCCGTATGGTGGTGTTTTGGGTCCTGAAGCTTTCTTT. Its protein is CASSPYGGVLGPEAFF.

This sequence joins TRBV15 and TRBJ1-4; D remains unclear. Germline loops: CDR1 LNHNV, CDR2 YYDKDF (reference sequence). This CDR3 is built from 14 residues. V was trimmed by 6 bases and J by 0 bases, leaving 8 bases between them. CDR3 in amino acids: CATSPGTTNEKLFF. As DNA, the CDR3 is TGTGCCACCAGTCCCGGGACAACTAATGAAAAACTGTTTTTT.

About this clone: Other DNA sequences from this sample encode an identical CDR3 as well. The chain uses TRBV7-3 and TRBJ1-1, with TRBD1 matching 8 bases. J gave up 4 bases and V 5 bases, and 6 bases lay outside the gene matches. This CDR3 has 14 amino acids. Germline CDR1 reads SGHTA; CDR2 reads FQGTGA. CDR3 sequence (DNA): TGTGCCAGCAGCCCCGACAGGGGTAGCACTGAAGCTTTCTTT. Translated, it gives CASSPDRGSTEAFF.

The J gene is TRBJ2-3, the V gene TRBV11-3; 7 bases agree with TRBD1. Germline V gene data show CDR1 as SGHNT and CDR2 as YENEEA. Trimming took 4 bases from V and 4 from J; bases not matched to a gene: 8. There are 15 residues in the CDR3. DNA for the CDR3: TGTGCCAGCAGCTCGAGGACAGGAAGCTCAGATACGCAGTATTTT. It is translated as CASSSRTGSSDTQYF.

The chain joins TRBV7-2 to TRBJ1-5; D unresolved. V gave up 3 bases and J gave up 1 base, with 16 bases separating them. From germline, CDR1 is SGHTA and CDR2 FQGNSA. The CDR3 contains 17 residues. CDR3 DNA sequence: TGTGCCAGCAGCTTTTCCCCATCCGGTTTGAGCAATCAGCCCCAGCATTTT. Its protein is CASSFSPSGLSNQPQHF.

This chain joins TRBV14 and TRBJ2-1; D possibly uses TRBD1 or TRBD2 (6 bases each). The CDR3 totals 13 residues. V dropped 4 bases and J dropped 11 bases, with 15 bases sitting between them. Per germline, CDR1 SGHDN and CDR2 FVKESK. CDR3 sequence: CASSRIEGGQQFF. The CDR3 DNA is TGTGCCAGCAGCCGCATAGAGGGGGGTCAGCAGTTCTTC.

This clone was detected a few times. The chain links TRBV19 to TRBJ1-2, with D perhaps matching TRBD1 (5 bases). This CDR3 region has 16 residues. From germline, CDR1 is LNHDA and CDR2 SQIVND (reference sequence). The V and J ends lost 3 bases and 2 bases respectively, with 16 bases between them. This CDR3 reads CASSMEGRPVNYGYTF. CDR3 bases: TGTGCCAGTAGTATGGAGGGACGGCCTGTAAACTATGGCTACACCTTC.

The J gene is TRBJ2-4, the V gene TRBV7-9, with D tentatively TRBD2 (6 bases). V was shortened by 3 bases and J by 8 bases, with 11 bases between the two germline ends. Germline V gene lookup returns CDR1 SEHNR and CDR2 FQNEAQ (reference sequence). This CDR3 is 13 amino acids long. The CDR3 loop is CASSFSTGDIQYF. DNA for the CDR3: TGTGCCAGCAGCTTTTCGACGGGGGACATTCAGTACTTC.

In this sample, this clone turned up a few times. This chain connects TRBV12-3 or TRBV12-4 to TRBJ1-6; D is unclear. The CDR3 extends over 12 amino acids. With 3 bases removed from V and 7 bases from J, the gap between germline ends came to 4 bases. The CDR3 coding sequence is TGTGCCAGCAGTTTCTCGAATTCACCCCTCCACTTT. Its translation is CASSFSNSPLHF.

Comments on this clone: The junction departs from the called germline gene at one end, perhaps through a read error. The chain is built from TRBV19 and TRBJ1-2; 7 bases are shared with TRBD1. The CDR3 runs to 14 residues. The germline CDR1 and CDR2 sequences are LNHDA and SQIVND (reference sequence). The CDR3 DNA follows: TGTGCCAGTAGTTTAGACGGCGCAGGGGGTGGCTACACCTTC. This gives the protein CASSLDGAGGGYTF.

The genes are TRBV7-9 and TRBJ1-2; 7 bases fit TRBD1. The length of the CDR3 is 13 residues. Germline values: CDR1 SEHNR, CDR2 FQNEAQ (reference sequence). V lost 1 base to trimming and J lost 4 bases; unmatched junction nucleotides: 0. DNA of the CDR3: TGTGCCAGCAGCTTAGGGACAGGCTATGGCTACACCTTC. It codes for CASSLGTGYGYTF.